Listed below are T cell receptor beta chains from one sample, sequenced in a study of T cell responses to AZD1222 COVID-19 vaccine. Data came from immunoSEQ multiplex PCR; TCRdb stores just in-frame clones and leaves some out. The data contain about 39,000 clones, around 90% of them seen just once; the ten biggest clones take up roughly a quarter. The sequencing here drew on peripheral blood, taken 28 days after the second dose of the MenACWY control vaccine. The receptor source for this set is an adult who received the MenACWY meningococcal vaccine as a control. Both conserved end residues are part of each CDR3. A D gene is named only where the DNA matches it firmly.

>TRBV4-1|TRBJ1-5|-
CASSQAPGGVQPQHF
TGCGCCAGCAGCCAAGCCCCGGGGGGGGTTCAGCCCCAGCATTTT
>TRBV7-2|TRBJ2-2|-
CASIKNTGELFF
TGTGCCAGCATCAAAAACACCGGGGAGCTGTTTTTT
>TRBV11-2|TRBJ2-1|-
CASSLGRLRGGVSYNEQFF
TGTGCCAGCAGCTTAGGGAGGTTGCGAGGAGGTGTGAGTTACAATGAGCAGTTCTTC
>TRBV19|TRBJ1-4|-
CASQLEGSWEEKLFF
TGTGCCAGCCAGCTAGAAGGGTCGTGGGAAGAAAAACTGTTTTTT
>TRBV10-3|TRBJ1-3|TRBD1
CAISVKQGAGNTIYF
TGTGCCATCAGTGTAAAACAGGGGGCGGGAAACACCATATATTTT
>TRBV30|TRBJ2-1|TRBD2
CAWSVTSGHNEQFF
TGTGCCTGGAGTGTAACTAGCGGGCACAATGAGCAGTTCTTC
>TRBV6-2/TRBV6-3|TRBJ1-1|-
CASSAMRETMRAFF
TGTGCCAGCAGCGCAATGAGGGAAACAATGAGGGCTTTCTTT
>TRBV12-3/TRBV12-4|TRBJ2-2|-
CASSLVVNGELFF
TGTGCCAGCAGTTTAGTGGTCAACGGGGAGCTGTTTTTT
>TRBV9|TRBJ2-1|-
CASSESREFYNEQFF
TGTGCCAGCAGCGAATCGCGGGAATTCTACAATGAGCAGTTCTTC
>TRBV30|TRBJ2-4|-
CAWSEVGLAKNIQYF
TGTGCCTGGAGTGAAGTGGGCCTAGCCAAAAACATTCAGTACTTC
>TRBV10-1|TRBJ2-2|TRBD1
CASDFTGQGECPGELFF
TGCGCCAGCGACTTCACCGGACAGGGAGAATGCCCCGGGGAGCTGTTTTTT